This TCR beta chain was sequenced for a study of cytomegalovirus exposure and HLA in healthy donors. Study observations and caveats: By HLA locus, TCR association rates varied in a later analysis, with DRB1 showing the most and HLA-C the fewest.

This clone has a handful of counts. The antigen is undetermined. Use of 60 Vbeta and 13 Jbeta primers characterized the PCR. Original processing methods: In a later analysis, 10 million to 11 million of 75 million to 90 million unique beta chains occurred in at least two donors. Clones were read by immunoSEQ multiplex PCR, and TCRdb kept only the in-frame ones, dropping some. D and trimming come from the DNA, and the V and J calls and clone size come from that table. The data contain approximately 210,000 clones, around 84% of them singletons. Germline CDR1 and CDR2: MNHEY and SVGAGI. The CDR3 consists of 16 residues. Trimming shortened V by 0 bases and J by 3 bases, and 15 bases separated the two germline ends.

Material for sequencing was PBMCs. The V call is TRBV6-5, the J call TRBJ2-7; TRBD1 might be the D (6 bases). This clonotype was obtained from a woman under 30 in good health and CMV-seronegative. CDR3 DNA sequence: TGTGCCAGCAGTTACTCATCGCAGGGGTCTTACTACGAGCAGTACTTC. Its protein product is CASSYSSQGSYYEQYF.